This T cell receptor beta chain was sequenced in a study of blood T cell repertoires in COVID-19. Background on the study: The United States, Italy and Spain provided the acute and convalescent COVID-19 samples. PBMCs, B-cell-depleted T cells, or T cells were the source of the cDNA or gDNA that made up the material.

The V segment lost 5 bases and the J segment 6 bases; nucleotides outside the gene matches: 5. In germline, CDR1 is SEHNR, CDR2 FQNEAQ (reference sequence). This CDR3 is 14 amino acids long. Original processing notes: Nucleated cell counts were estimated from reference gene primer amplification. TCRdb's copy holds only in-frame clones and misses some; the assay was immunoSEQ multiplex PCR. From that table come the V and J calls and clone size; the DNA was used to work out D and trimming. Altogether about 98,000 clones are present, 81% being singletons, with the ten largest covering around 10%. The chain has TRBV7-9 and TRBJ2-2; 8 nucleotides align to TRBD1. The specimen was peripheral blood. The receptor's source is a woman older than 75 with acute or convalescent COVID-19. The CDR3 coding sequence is TGTGCCAGCAGCCCGGACAGGGCGTCCGGGGAGCTGTTTTTT. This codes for CASSPDRASGELFF.